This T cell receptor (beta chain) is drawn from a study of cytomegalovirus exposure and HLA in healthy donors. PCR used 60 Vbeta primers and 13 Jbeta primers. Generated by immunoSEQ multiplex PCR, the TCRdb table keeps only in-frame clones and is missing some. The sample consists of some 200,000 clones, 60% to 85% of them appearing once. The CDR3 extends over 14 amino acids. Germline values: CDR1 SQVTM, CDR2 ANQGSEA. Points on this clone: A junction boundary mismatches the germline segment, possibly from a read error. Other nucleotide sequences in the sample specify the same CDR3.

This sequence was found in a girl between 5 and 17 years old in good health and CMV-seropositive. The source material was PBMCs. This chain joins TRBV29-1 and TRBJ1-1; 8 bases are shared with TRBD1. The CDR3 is CSVLQGDGNPEAFF. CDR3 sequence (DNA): TGCAGCGTGTTACAGGGGGACGGGAACCCTGAAGCTTTCTTT.